These 22 T cell receptor beta chains came from one sample sequenced in a study of blood T cells in healthy people across ages. Through a sample-barcoded 5' primer and a J-beta primer mix, a second PCR was run for roughly 6 to 11 cycles. TCRdb analysed the 5' RACE reads with MiXCR anew, one entry per CDR3 protein. The sample includes about 1,500,000 distinct CDR3 sequences, roughly 27% of them seen just once. The sample taken for sequencing was blood. These receptors came from a woman in her thirties in good health.

The chain combines TRBV6-2 or TRBV6-3 with TRBJ1-2, with D unclear. CDR3 length: 12 residues. The V and J ends lost 6 bases and 6 bases respectively, with 11 bases between them. The germline V gene has CDR1 MNHEY and CDR2 SVGEGT. The CDR3 loop is CASRGDIHGYTF. The DNA of the CDR3 is TGTGCCAGCAGGGGCGACATTCATGGCTACACCTTC.

Only a few counts were recorded for this clonotype. V and J are TRBV10-3 and TRBJ2-5; D is undetermined. The CDR3 contains 13 residues. Germline V CDR1 and CDR2: ENHRY, SYGVKD. V gave up 4 bases and J gave up 3 bases, with 9 bases separating them. The CDR3 sequence: CAISGLEKETQYF. CDR3 sequence (DNA): TGTGCCATCAGTGGACTGGAGAAAGAGACCCAGTACTTC.

The rearrangement links TRBV29-1 to TRBJ1-2; D possibly corresponds to TRBD1 (5 bases). V shed 3 bases and J shed 8 bases, with 10 bases lying between them. The CDR3 is made up of 11 amino acids. Germline V gives CDR1 SQVTM, CDR2 ANQGSEA. DNA for the CDR3: TGCAGCGTTGATGCGGGGGAGGGCTACACCTTC. This translates into CSVDAGEGYTF.

This clonotype showed up just once. This sequence joins TRBV5-1 and TRBJ1-6; 12 bases match TRBD1. The V segment lost 2 bases and the J segment 7 bases; nucleotides outside the gene matches: 1. Germline V lookup: CDR1 SGHRS, CDR2 YFSETQ. The CDR3 sequence is 15 residues long. For the CDR3, the DNA is TGCGCCAGCAGCTTTGGGACAGGGGGCAATTCACCCCTCCACTTT. Protein sequence: CASSFGTGGNSPLHF. Supplemented by reference TRBV5-1 and TRBJ1-6, the full variable domain reads KAGVTQTPRYLIKTRGQQVTLSCSPISGHRSVSWYQQTPGQGLQFLFEYFSETQRNKGNFPGRFSGRQFSNSRSEMNVSTLELGDSALYLCASSFGTGGNSPLHFGNGTRLTVT.

This clonotype was seen a handful of times. The genes are TRBV7-9 and TRBJ1-1, with D hard to call. Trimming took off 4 bases at V and 1 base at J, with 7 bases between the two ends. The CDR3 sequence is 13 residues long. Per the germline V gene, CDR1 is SEHNR and CDR2 is FQNEAQ (reference sequence). CDR3 DNA: TGTGCCAGCAGCTCCCGAGCGAACACTGAAGCTTTCTTT. It specifies CASSSRANTEAFF.

This clonotype turned up a few times. The chain joins TRBV20-1 to TRBJ1-5, with 10 bases fitting TRBD1. V gave up 2 bases and J gave up 14 bases; unmatched junction bases: 9. Germline values: CDR1 DFQATT, CDR2 SNEGSKA (reference sequence). The CDR3 totals 13 residues. The DNA for the CDR3 is TGCAGTGCTAGACCTCCTACCGGGACAGGGGAGCATTTT. It codes for CSARPPTGTGEHF.

The V and J genes are TRBV5-1 and TRBJ2-1; TRBD2 matches 9 bases. J was trimmed by 9 bases and V by 2 bases; bases with no gene match: 12. The CDR3 consists of 16 residues. Germline V lookup: CDR1 SGHRS, CDR2 YFSETQ. CDR3 loop: CASSLFVAGGPIEQFF. The DNA for the CDR3 is TGCGCCAGCAGCTTATTTGTGGCGGGGGGGCCGATTGAGCAGTTCTTC.

V usage is TRBV7-2 and J usage is TRBJ2-1; the D gene is possibly TRBD2 (6 bases). V was shortened by 4 bases and J by 14 bases, with 18 bases between the two germline ends. There are 13 residues in the CDR3. Per germline, CDR1 SGHTA and CDR2 FQGNSA. The CDR3 sequence: CASSSGGDSREFF. The CDR3 region has the DNA TGTGCCAGCAGCTCAGGTGGGGACTCACGAGAGTTCTTC.

The V call is TRBV21-1, the J call TRBJ2-5; the table names TRBD2, a call not compared with the DNA. The J call is doubtful: the DNA matches TRBJ2-1 better. TRBV21-1 is recorded as a pseudogene. This CDR3 region has 18 residues. Here the CDR3 reads CASSKAQGRRGFQETQFF. CDR3 DNA: TGTGCCAGCAGCAAAGCGCAGGGTCGGAGGGGATTCCAAGAGACCCAGTTCTTC.

This clonotype was counted once. The chain couples TRBV4-1 to TRBJ1-2; D not certain. The ends were cut back, 1 base at V and 2 bases at J, with 14 bases in the middle. The CDR3 length is 16 residues. CDR1 MGHRA and CDR2 YSYEKL come from the germline V gene. The CDR3 spells CASSQGRARHNYGYTF. The DNA for the CDR3 is TGCGCCAGCAGCCAAGGAAGGGCCCGACACAACTATGGCTACACCTTC.

This clonotype occurred a few times. The CDR3 DNA reads TGTGCCAGCAGAGCTACGGTCAGGGGGCAAGAGCAGTTCTTC. Translated, it gives CASRATVRGQEQFF. The chain links TRBV7-9 to TRBJ2-1; TRBD1 aligns across 8 bases. V trimming: 6 bases; J trimming: 10 bases; junction bases outside the gene matches: 11. In germline, CDR1 is SEHNR, CDR2 FQNEAQ (reference sequence). There are 14 residues in the CDR3. Full variable domain (outside the CDR3, taken from reference TRBV7-9 and TRBJ2-1): DTGVSQNPRHKITKRGQNVTFRCDPISEHNRLYWYRQTLGQGPEFLTYFQNEAQLEKSRLLSDRFSAERPKGSFSTLEIQRTEQGDSAMYLCASRATVRGQEQFFGPGTRLTVL.

This clonotype was observed a few times. V usage is TRBV7-7 and J usage is TRBJ2-5; no reliable D call. V dropped 5 bases and J dropped 0 bases, with 7 bases sitting between them. Looked up from germline, CDR1 is SSHAT and CDR2 is FNYEAQ (reference sequence). The CDR3 spans 13 residues. CDR3 residues: CASSVNYQETQYF. The CDR3 DNA sequence: TGTGCCAGCAGCGTAAACTACCAAGAGACCCAGTACTTC.

The chain is built from TRBV5-4 and TRBJ1-2; 7 bases are shared with TRBD1. Germline lookup yields CDR1 SGHNT and CDR2 YYREEE (reference sequence). The CDR3 loop spans 14 amino acids. J gave up 7 bases and V 4 bases, and 10 bases lay outside the gene matches. The CDR3 loop is CASSADRAASGYTF. The CDR3 nucleotides read TGTGCCAGCAGCGCCGACAGGGCGGCCAGTGGCTACACCTTC.

This clonotype turned up a few times. V gene TRBV20-1 combines with J gene TRBJ2-7; 12 bases map to TRBD2. With V trimmed by 5 bases and J by 3 bases, 5 bases remained unmatched. Looked up from germline, CDR1 is DFQATT and CDR2 is SNEGSKA (reference sequence). This CDR3 has 14 amino acids. The CDR3 DNA follows: TGCAGTGCTCAGACTAGCGGGGGAAACTACGAGCAGTACTTC. This translates into CSAQTSGGNYEQYF.

The chain carries TRBV9 and TRBJ2-1; 12 positions agree with TRBD2. In germline, CDR1 is SGDLS, CDR2 YYNGEE. Trimming removed 0 bases from V and 5 bases from J; junction bases left unmatched: 3. The CDR3 consists of 16 residues. CDR3: CASSVALAGGHNEQFF. In DNA form, the CDR3 reads TGTGCCAGCAGCGTAGCCCTAGCGGGGGGGCACAATGAGCAGTTCTTC.

The sample holds many counts of this clonotype. The CDR3 DNA is TGTGCCATCAGTGAGTCCGGGACAGGGCACGGCTACACCTTC. This encodes CAISESGTGHGYTF. The rearrangement uses TRBV10-3 and TRBJ1-2, with 9 bases lining up with TRBD1. The V gene's germline CDR1 is ENHRY and CDR2 SYGVKD. V lost 0 bases and J lost 8; bases outside the gene matches: 4. The CDR3 loop spans 14 amino acids.

This clonotype came up many times. The chain uses TRBV9 and TRBJ2-7; D is possibly TRBD2 (7 bases). Germline-derived CDR1 and CDR2 are SGDLS and YYNGEE. V shed 3 bases and J shed 7 bases, with 17 bases lying between them. CDR3 length: 14 amino acids. DNA of the CDR3: TGTGCCAGCAGCGAGGGGGGGACCTCGGGAGAGCAGTACTTC. Encoded protein: CASSEGGTSGEQYF. The variable domain in full, with the rest retrieved from reference TRBV9 and TRBJ2-7, is DSGVTQTPKHLITATGQRVTLRCSPRSGDLSVYWYQQSLDQGLQFLIQYYNGEERAKGNILERFSAQQFPDLHSELNLSSLELGDSALYFCASSEGGTSGEQYFGPGTRLTVT.

The genes are TRBV20-1 and TRBJ2-3, with D perhaps matching TRBD2 (6 bases). Per the germline V gene, CDR1 is DFQATT and CDR2 is SNEGSKA (reference sequence). The length of the CDR3 is 13 residues. V lost 6 bases and J lost 2, with 12 bases in between. CDR3 amino acids: CSAGGLTTDTQYF. CDR3 bases: TGCAGTGCGGGGGGACTTACCACAGATACGCAGTATTTT.

This clonotype was counted many times. The chain recombines TRBV29-1 with TRBJ2-6; D is perhaps TRBD1 (5 bases). The CDR3 runs 20 residues. The germline V gene encodes CDR1 SQVTM and CDR2 ANQGSEA. Trimming removed 1 base from V and 0 bases from J, with 22 bases in between. This CDR3 is CSVEGQGIQFTHSGANVLTF. CDR3 coding DNA: TGCAGCGTTGAAGGGCAGGGAATACAATTCACCCACTCTGGGGCCAACGTCCTGACTTTC.

The chain uses TRBV6-5 and TRBJ2-3, with no clear D. With 7 bases removed from V and 1 base from J, the gap between germline ends came to 9 bases. In germline, CDR1 is MNHEY, CDR2 SVGAGI. The CDR3 totals 13 residues. The DNA of the CDR3 is TGTGCCAGCAAATTCCCCGGCACAGATACGCAGTATTTT. Protein: CASKFPGTDTQYF.

Details on this clonotype: A much larger clone differs by one base, so this may be a read error. The J gene is TRBJ2-1, the V gene TRBV20-1; 7 bases are a match to TRBD2. Germline-derived CDR1 and CDR2 are DFQATT and SNEGSKA (reference sequence). There are 15 residues in the CDR3. The V segment lost 8 bases and the J segment 2 bases; nucleotides outside the gene matches: 12. CDR3 in DNA: TGCAGTCTAATCTCGCGGGGGAGCCCCTACAATGAGCAGTTCTTC. This translates into CSLISRGSPYNEQFF.

V is TRBV2 and J is TRBJ2-3, with a possible D match to TRBD1 (6 bases). The CDR3 spans 16 residues. Germline CDR1 SNHLY, CDR2 FYNNEI. Trimming left V 3 bases short and J 0 bases short, with 13 bases between. The CDR3 DNA reads TGTGCCAGCAGTGACTCGGACAGAAAGAGCACAGATACGCAGTATTTT. It yields the protein CASSDSDRKSTDTQYF.